One T cell receptor beta chain is described in this entry. Its antigen is undetermined. These data come from a study of ipilimumab plus nivolumab after autologous stem cell transplantation. Background on the study: A median of roughly eight nivolumab and 5 ipilimumab doses were given. General study results and limits: TCR repertoire, Treg phenotype and gut microbiota reportedly support more study of this approach.

Produced via immunoSEQ multiplex PCR; TCRdb's table is partial and in-frame only. The sample has around 2,800 clones, around three quarters seen once; the top ten hold roughly a tenth. Patients got ipilimumab 1 mg/kg beginning 14 to 28 days post-transplant. Dosing: nivolumab 3 mg/kg IV, weeks 1, 4, 7, 10, then every two weeks to week 26. Trimming took 5 bases from V and 7 from J, leaving 13 bases between them. The CDR3 sequence is 13 residues long. Per germline, CDR1 SGHRS and CDR2 YFSETQ. The chain carries TRBV5-1 and TRBJ1-3; D is possibly TRBD1 (5 bases). The specimen was PBMCs, collected in a trial of ipilimumab plus nivolumab as post-transplant consolidation. The receptor was isolated from a male donor with primary mediastinal lymphoma. The CDR3 is CASSPAGGNTIYF. The CDR3 DNA sequence: TGCGCCAGCAGTCCGGCGGGGGGTAACACCATATATTTT.